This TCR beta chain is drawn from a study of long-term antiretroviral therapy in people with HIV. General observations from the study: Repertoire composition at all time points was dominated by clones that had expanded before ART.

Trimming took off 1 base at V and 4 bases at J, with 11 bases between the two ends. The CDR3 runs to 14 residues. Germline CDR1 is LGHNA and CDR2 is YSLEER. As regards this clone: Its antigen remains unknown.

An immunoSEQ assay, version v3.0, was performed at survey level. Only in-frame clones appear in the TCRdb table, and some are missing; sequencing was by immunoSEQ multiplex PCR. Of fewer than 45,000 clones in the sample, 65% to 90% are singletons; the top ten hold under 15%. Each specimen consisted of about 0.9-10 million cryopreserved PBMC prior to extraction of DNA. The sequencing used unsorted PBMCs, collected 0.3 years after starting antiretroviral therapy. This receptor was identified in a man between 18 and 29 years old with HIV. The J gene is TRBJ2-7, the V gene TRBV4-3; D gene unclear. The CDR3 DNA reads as TGCGCCAGCAGCCAAGGCAGTAACCCTTACGAGCAGTACTTC. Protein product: CASSQGSNPYEQYF.